This TCR delta chain is drawn from a study of gamma-delta chains in newborns, infants, children. Looking at the study overall: Polyclonal expansion of innate γδ T cells after birth follows microbial exposure.

Per germline, CDR1 GEAIGNYY and CDR2 EKD. V shed 9 bases, J shed 0 bases, and the junction held 6 bases outside the gene matches. The CDR3 loop spans 17 amino acids. As concerns this clone: The TCRdb protein comes from a much larger clone and disagrees with this DNA's translation at residue 3, likely due to a read error; the protein given here is derived from the DNA.

TCRdb redid the clone calls on the reads with CATT. Here the sample spans some 3,000 delta-chain clones, around 1.2% being singletons. The clonotype originates from a child who was a newborn, infant or young child, either healthy, febrile or measles-vaccinated (not recorded which). The V call is TRDV2, the J call TRDJ3, with 11 bases matching TRDD3. The source material was blood. The CDR3 sequence: CALDTGGYSWDTRQMFF. CDR3 bases: TGTGCCCTTGATACTGGGGGATACTCCTGGGACACCCGACAGATGTTTTTC.